These 9 T cell receptor beta chains were sequenced from one sample in a study of blood T cell repertoires in COVID-19. Profiling relied on immunoSEQ multiplex PCR, and the TCRdb table lists in-frame clones only, not all of them. Counted here are fewer than 200,000 clones, 84% occurring once; the ten biggest clones make up roughly 15%. Sequenced material: PBMCs or T cells enriched from blood (not recorded which). The source is a man aged 50-59 years who had recovered from COVID-19.

The V call is TRBV5-1, the J call TRBJ1-3; D gene unclear. This CDR3 comprises 14 residues. Germline CDR1 and CDR2: SGHRS and YFSETQ. Trimming took off 1 base at V and 0 bases at J, with 5 bases between the two ends. In nucleotides, the CDR3 is TGCGCCAGCAGCTTGACAGTCTCTGGAAACACCATATATTTT. It yields the protein CASSLTVSGNTIYF. Full variable domain (missing parts from reference TRBV5-1 and TRBJ1-3): KAGVTQTPRYLIKTRGQQVTLSCSPISGHRSVSWYQQTPGQGLQFLFEYFSETQRNKGNFPGRFSGRQFSNSRSEMNVSTLELGDSALYLCASSLTVSGNTIYFGEGSWLTVV.

The chain uses TRBV9 and TRBJ2-5, with 9 positions matching TRBD2. This CDR3 comprises 15 residues. The J segment lost 2 bases and the V segment lost 4 bases, leaving 6 bases of the junction unmatched. Germline V gene lookup returns CDR1 SGDLS and CDR2 YYNGEE. DNA of the CDR3: TGTGCCAGCAGCATTAGCGGGGGTATGCAAGAGACCCAGTACTTC. Its protein is CASSISGGMQETQYF.

V usage is TRBV2 and J usage is TRBJ2-6; possibly TRBD1 for D (6 bases). The CDR3 has 15 amino acids. Trimming removed 5 bases at V and 4 bases at J, with 12 bases between. The germline V gene has CDR1 SNHLY and CDR2 FYNNEI. In DNA, the CDR3 is TGTGCCAGCAGTACACAGGGTTCAGGGGCCAACGTCCTGACTTTC. Encoded protein: CASSTQGSGANVLTF.

CDR3 amino acids: CASRRQGDYGYTF. As DNA, the CDR3 is TGCGCCAGCAGACGACAGGGGGACTATGGCTACACCTTC. The V call is TRBV5-1, the J call TRBJ1-2, with 9 bases fitting TRBD1. The CDR3 extends over 13 amino acids. Germline V gene sequence: CDR1 SGHRS, CDR2 YFSETQ. The V and J ends lost 5 bases and 3 bases, in that order; junction bases with no gene match: 2.

This sequence joins TRBV3-1 (or the pseudogene TRBV3-2) and TRBJ2-1, with 7 bases that match TRBD2. This CDR3 is 15 amino acids long. The V segment lost 1 base and the J segment 6 bases; nucleotides outside the gene matches: 6. Germline lookup yields CDR1 LGHDT and CDR2 YNNKEL (reference sequence). The CDR3 sequence: CASSQGKLASNEQFF. CDR3 sequence (DNA): TGTGCCAGCAGCCAAGGGAAACTAGCGAGCAATGAGCAGTTCTTC.

The V gene is TRBV4-1, the J gene TRBJ1-6; 9 bases line up with TRBD1. Per the germline V gene, CDR1 is MGHRA and CDR2 is YSYEKL. V dropped 0 bases and J dropped 8; count of bases not matched to a gene: 5. The CDR3 totals 16 residues. CDR3 DNA: TGCGCCAGCAGCCAAGAACCGGGACAGGGATATTCACCCCTCCACTTT. This codes for CASSQEPGQGYSPLHF.

The genes are TRBV6-1 and TRBJ1-4; D might be TRBD1 (6 bases). The ends were cut back, 3 bases at V and 10 bases at J, with 18 bases in the middle. CDR3 length: 15 amino acids. The germline CDR1 and CDR2 sequences are MNHNS and SASEGT. Here the CDR3 reads CASSETTGRSGKLFF. CDR3 sequence (DNA): TGTGCCAGCAGTGAGACTACAGGGCGGTCGGGAAAACTGTTTTTT.

The V gene is TRBV7-6, the J gene TRBJ1-4, with a possible D match to TRBD1 (5 bases). Germline assignment: CDR1 SGHVS and CDR2 FNYEAQ. Trimming took off 5 bases at V and 7 bases at J, with 14 bases between the two ends. There are 14 residues in the CDR3. CDR3 DNA sequence: TGTGCCAGCAGCCCCGTCAGGGATGGTGAAAAACTGTTTTTT. Its protein is CASSPVRDGEKLFF.

The chain combines TRBV19 with TRBJ1-2; 10 bases are shared with TRBD1. Germline V gives CDR1 LNHDA, CDR2 SQIVND (reference sequence). Trimming at V came to 7 bases and at J to 7 bases, leaving 9 bases not matched to a gene. The CDR3 has 14 amino acids. This CDR3 is CASTPRDRGAGYTF. CDR3 nucleotides: TGTGCCAGTACCCCCCGGGACAGGGGAGCTGGCTACACCTTC. Based on the CDR3 plus reference TRBV19 and TRBJ1-2, the full variable domain is DGGITQSPKYLFRKEGQNVTLSCEQNLNHDAMYWYRQDPGQGLRLIYYSQIVNDFQKGDIAEGYSVSREKKESFPLTVTSAQKNPTAFYLCASTPRDRGAGYTFGSGTRLTVV.